Below, 8 T cell receptor beta chains from the same sample are listed, as sequenced in a study of blood T cells in healthy people across ages. Primed by a sample-barcoded 5' primer and a J-beta primer mix, a second PCR proceeded for about 6 to 12 cycles. Each CDR3 protein is one row after TCRdb ran MiXCR on the 5' RACE reads. The table records more than 1.4 million distinct CDR3 sequences, roughly 45% of them present only once. Sequenced material: blood. The receptors come from a woman aged 18-30 years in good health.

As to this clonotype: One end of the junction does not line up with germline, which may come from a read error. This rearrangement joins TRBV4-1 to TRBJ2-7; D call uncertain. The V gene's germline CDR1 is MGHRA and CDR2 YSYEKL. This CDR3 comprises 16 residues. In DNA, the CDR3 is TGCGCCAGTAGCCAAGATCATTCCCCGGGCTATTACGAGCAGTACTTC. Protein: CASSQDHSPGYYEQYF.

V gene TRBV20-1 combines with J gene TRBJ2-5; 8 bases agree with TRBD2. This CDR3 spans 17 amino acids. V was clipped by 2 bases and J by 0 bases; unmatched bases: 11. CDR1 DFQATT and CDR2 SNEGSKA come from the germline V gene (reference sequence). CDR3 amino acids: CSARSIAGRRNQETQYF. The CDR3 region has the DNA TGCAGTGCTAGATCAATAGCGGGGCGAAGAAACCAAGAGACCCAGTACTTC.

The chain is built from TRBV6-5 and TRBJ1-1; D is unresolved. Germline lookup yields CDR1 MNHEY and CDR2 SVGAGI. CDR3 length equals 17 residues. With 0 bases removed from V and 0 bases from J, the gap between germline ends came to 14 bases. The CDR3 region has the DNA TGTGCCAGCAGTTACTCGAGCTGGTTTGGGATGAACACTGAAGCTTTCTTT. This encodes CASSYSSWFGMNTEAFF.

A note on this clonotype: This may be a read error: a much more frequent sequence differs by one nucleotide. This sequence joins TRBV10-3 and TRBJ2-3; TRBD2 agrees at 7 bases. The CDR3 has 15 residues. Germline CDR1 is ENHRY and CDR2 is SYGVKD. DNA of the CDR3: TGTGCCATCACGGCTAGCGGATCTTACACAGATACGCGGTATTTT. Protein sequence: CAITASGSYTDTRYF.

A few counts support this clonotype. V is TRBV18 and J is TRBJ2-3, with TRBD2 identical over 8 bases. With V trimmed by 2 bases and J by 2 bases, 6 bases remained unmatched. Germline-derived CDR1 and CDR2 are KGHSH and LQKENI. CDR3 size: 16 residues. In DNA, the CDR3 is TGTGCCAGCTCACCAGCTTCGGGAGGGGTCACAGATACGCAGTATTTT. The encoded protein is CASSPASGGVTDTQYF. Full variable domain (rest looked up from reference TRBV18 and TRBJ2-3): NAGVMQNPRHLVRRRGQEARLRCSPMKGHSHVYWYRQLPEEGLKFMVYLQKENIIDESGMPKERFSAEFPKEGPSILRIQQVVRGDSAAYFCASSPASGGVTDTQYFGPGTRLTVL.

The rearrangement links TRBV20-1 to TRBJ2-2; no reliable D call. Germline CDR1 reads DFQATT; CDR2 reads SNEGSKA (reference sequence). This CDR3 has 13 amino acids. V was clipped by 4 bases and J by 4 bases, with 10 bases between them. CDR3 region: CSAMWQSTGELFF. For the CDR3, the DNA is TGCAGTGCTATGTGGCAGTCCACCGGGGAGCTGTTTTTT.

The chain is built from TRBV6-5 and TRBJ2-7; the match to TRBD2 covers 10 bases. Germline assignment: CDR1 MNHEY and CDR2 SVGAGI. The V and J ends lost 5 bases and 3 bases, in that order; junction bases with no gene match: 7. The CDR3 extends over 15 amino acids. The CDR3 coding sequence is TGTGCCAGCAGTCCTTCTAGCGGGAGTATCTACGAGCAGTACTTC. Encoded protein: CASSPSSGSIYEQYF.

The rearrangement joins TRBV18 to TRBJ2-5, with D possibly being TRBD2 (5 bases). The CDR3 length is 15 residues. The V gene lost 5 bases and the J gene lost 2 bases, with 15 bases spanning the gap. Germline V CDR1 and CDR2: KGHSH, LQKENI. CDR3 region: CASSANPGKQETQYF. For the CDR3, the DNA is TGTGCCAGCTCAGCCAATCCGGGGAAGCAAGAGACCCAGTACTTC.